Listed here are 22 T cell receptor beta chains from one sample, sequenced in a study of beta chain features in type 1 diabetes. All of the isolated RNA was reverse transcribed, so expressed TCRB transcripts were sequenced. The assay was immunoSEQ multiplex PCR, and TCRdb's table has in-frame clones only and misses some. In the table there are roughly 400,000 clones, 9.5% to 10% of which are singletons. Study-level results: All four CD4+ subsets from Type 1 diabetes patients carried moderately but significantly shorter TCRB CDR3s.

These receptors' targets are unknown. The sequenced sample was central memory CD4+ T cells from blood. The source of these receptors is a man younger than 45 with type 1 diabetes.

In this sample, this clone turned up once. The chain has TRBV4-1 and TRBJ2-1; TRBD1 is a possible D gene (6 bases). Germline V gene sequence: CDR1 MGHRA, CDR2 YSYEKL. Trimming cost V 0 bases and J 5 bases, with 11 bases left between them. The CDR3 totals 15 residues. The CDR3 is CASSQEDRTNNEQFF. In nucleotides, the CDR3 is TGCGCCAGCAGCCAAGAAGACAGGACCAACAATGAGCAGTTCTTC.

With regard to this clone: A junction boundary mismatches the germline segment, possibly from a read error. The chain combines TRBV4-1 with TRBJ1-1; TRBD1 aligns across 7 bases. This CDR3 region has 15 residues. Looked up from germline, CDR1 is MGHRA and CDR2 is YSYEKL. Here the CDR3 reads CASRLPGQMNTEAFF. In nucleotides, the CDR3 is TGTGCCAGTAGACTGCCGGGACAGATGAACACTGAAGCTTTCTTT.

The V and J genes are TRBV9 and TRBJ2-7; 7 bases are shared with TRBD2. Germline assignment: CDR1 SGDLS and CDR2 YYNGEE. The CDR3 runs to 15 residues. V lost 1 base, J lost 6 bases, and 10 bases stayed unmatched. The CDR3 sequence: CASSVTAGVLREQYF. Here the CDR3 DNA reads TGTGCCAGCAGCGTAACGGCGGGAGTACTCCGCGAGCAGTACTTC.

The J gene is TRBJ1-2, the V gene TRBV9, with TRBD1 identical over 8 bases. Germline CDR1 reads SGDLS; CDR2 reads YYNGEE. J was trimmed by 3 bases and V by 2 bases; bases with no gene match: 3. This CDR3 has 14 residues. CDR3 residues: CASSVGTGHYGYTF. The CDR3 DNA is TGTGCCAGCAGCGTCGGGACAGGTCACTATGGCTACACCTTC.

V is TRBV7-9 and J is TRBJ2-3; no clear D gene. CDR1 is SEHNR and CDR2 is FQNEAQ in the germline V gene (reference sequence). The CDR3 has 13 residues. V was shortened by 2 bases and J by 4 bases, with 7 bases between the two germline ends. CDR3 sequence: CASSLFGPDTQYF. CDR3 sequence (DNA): TGTGCCAGCAGCTTATTTGGCCCAGATACGCAGTATTTT. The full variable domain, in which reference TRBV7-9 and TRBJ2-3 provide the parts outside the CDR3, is DTGVSQNPRHKITKRGQNVTFRCDPISEHNRLYWYRQTLGQGPEFLTYFQNEAQLEKSRLLSDRFSAERPKGSFSTLEIQRTEQGDSAMYLCASSLFGPDTQYFGPGTRLTVL.

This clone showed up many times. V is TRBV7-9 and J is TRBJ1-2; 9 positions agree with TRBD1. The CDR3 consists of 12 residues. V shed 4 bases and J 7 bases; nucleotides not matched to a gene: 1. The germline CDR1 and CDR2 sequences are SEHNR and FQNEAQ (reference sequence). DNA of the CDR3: TGTGCCAGCAGCTGGACAGGGGCTGGCTACACCTTC. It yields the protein CASSWTGAGYTF.

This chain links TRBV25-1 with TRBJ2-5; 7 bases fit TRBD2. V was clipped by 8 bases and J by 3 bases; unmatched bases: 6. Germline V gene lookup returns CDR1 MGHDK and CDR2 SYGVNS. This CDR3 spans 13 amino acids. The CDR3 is CASSTAGKETQYF. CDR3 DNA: TGTGCCAGCTCCACAGCGGGAAAAGAGACCCAGTACTTC. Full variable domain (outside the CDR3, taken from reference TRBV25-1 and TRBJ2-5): EADIYQTPRYLVIGTGKKITLECSQTMGHDKMYWYQQDPGMELHLIHYSYGVNSTEKGDLSSESTVSRIRTEHFPLTLESARPSHTSQYLCASSTAGKETQYFGPGTRLLVL.

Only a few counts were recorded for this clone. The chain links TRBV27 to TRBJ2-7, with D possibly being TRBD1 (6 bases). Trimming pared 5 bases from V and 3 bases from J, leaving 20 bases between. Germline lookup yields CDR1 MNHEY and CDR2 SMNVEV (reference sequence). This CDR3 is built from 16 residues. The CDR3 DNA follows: TGTGCCAGCAGTCCTGCAGGGGCAGTTGGGTTCTACGAGCAGTACTTC. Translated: CASSPAGAVGFYEQYF.

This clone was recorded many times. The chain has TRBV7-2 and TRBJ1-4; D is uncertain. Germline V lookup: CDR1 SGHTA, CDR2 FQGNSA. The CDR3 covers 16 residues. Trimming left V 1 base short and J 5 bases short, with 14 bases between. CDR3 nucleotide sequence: TGTGCCAGCAGCTTAGGGGGAGTGCACCTAAATGAAAAACTGTTTTTT. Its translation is CASSLGGVHLNEKLFF.

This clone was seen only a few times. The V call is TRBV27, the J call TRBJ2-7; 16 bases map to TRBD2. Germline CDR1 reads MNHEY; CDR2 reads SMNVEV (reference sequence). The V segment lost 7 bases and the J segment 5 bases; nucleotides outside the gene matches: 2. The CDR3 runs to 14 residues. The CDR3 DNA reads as TGTGCCAGCAAGGGACTAGCGGGAGGGGACGAGCAGTACTTC. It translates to CASKGLAGGDEQYF.

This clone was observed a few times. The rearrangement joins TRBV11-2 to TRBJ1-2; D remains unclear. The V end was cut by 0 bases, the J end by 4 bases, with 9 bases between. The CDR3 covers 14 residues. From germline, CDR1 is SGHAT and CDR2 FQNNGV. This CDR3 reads CASSLEGSPYGYTF. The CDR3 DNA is TGTGCCAGCAGCTTAGAGGGGTCCCCCTATGGCTACACCTTC.

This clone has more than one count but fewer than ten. The CDR3 sequence is CASRARPGLAAGETQYF. In DNA form, the CDR3 reads TGTGCCAGCAGGGCGCGGCCGGGACTAGCGGCGGGGGAGACCCAGTACTTC. This rearrangement joins TRBV5-4 to TRBJ2-5; TRBD2 matches at 11 bases. There are 17 residues in the CDR3. The V segment lost 5 bases and the J segment 5 bases; nucleotides outside the gene matches: 14. CDR1 is SGHNT, CDR2 YYREEE, per germline (reference sequence).

DNA of the CDR3: TGTGCCATCAGAGCGGGACAGTATAGCAATCAGCCCCAGCATTTT. The encoded protein is CAIRAGQYSNQPQHF. This chain links TRBV6-1 with TRBJ1-5; 7 bases are a match to TRBD1. Germline V gene lookup returns CDR1 MNHNS and CDR2 SASEGT. This CDR3 has 15 amino acids. Unmatched junction bases numbered 9, after V lost 10 bases and J lost 0 bases.

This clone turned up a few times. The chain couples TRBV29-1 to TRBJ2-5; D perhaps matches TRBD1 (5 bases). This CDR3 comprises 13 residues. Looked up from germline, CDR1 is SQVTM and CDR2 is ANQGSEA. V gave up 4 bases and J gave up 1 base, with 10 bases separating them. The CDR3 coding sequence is TGCAGCGTTGCCCGACAGAGCCAAGAGACCCAGTACTTC. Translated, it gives CSVARQSQETQYF.

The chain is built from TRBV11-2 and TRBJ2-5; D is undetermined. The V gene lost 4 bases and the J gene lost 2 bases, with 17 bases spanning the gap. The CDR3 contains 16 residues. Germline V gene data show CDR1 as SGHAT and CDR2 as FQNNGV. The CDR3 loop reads CASSSRMFWEQETQYF. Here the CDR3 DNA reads TGTGCCAGCAGCTCTAGGATGTTCTGGGAACAAGAGACCCAGTACTTC.

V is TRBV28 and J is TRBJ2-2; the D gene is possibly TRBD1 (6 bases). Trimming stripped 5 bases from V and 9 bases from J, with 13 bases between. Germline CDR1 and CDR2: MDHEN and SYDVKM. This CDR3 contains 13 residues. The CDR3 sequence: CASSTQGFRELFF. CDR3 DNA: TGTGCCAGCAGTACACAGGGCTTCAGGGAGCTGTTTTTT. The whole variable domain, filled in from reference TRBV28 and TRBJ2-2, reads DVKVTQSSRYLVKRTGEKVFLECVQDMDHENMFWYRQDPGLGLRLIYFSYDVKMKEKGDIPEGYSVSREKKERFSLILESASTNQTSMYLCASSTQGFRELFFGEGSRLTVL.

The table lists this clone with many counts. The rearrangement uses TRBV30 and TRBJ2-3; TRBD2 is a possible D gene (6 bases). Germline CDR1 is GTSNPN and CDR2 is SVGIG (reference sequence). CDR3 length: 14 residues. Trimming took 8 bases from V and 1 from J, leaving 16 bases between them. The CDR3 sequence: CAADTGGGTDTQYF. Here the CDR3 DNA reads TGTGCCGCTGACACAGGAGGGGGCACAGATACGCAGTATTTT.

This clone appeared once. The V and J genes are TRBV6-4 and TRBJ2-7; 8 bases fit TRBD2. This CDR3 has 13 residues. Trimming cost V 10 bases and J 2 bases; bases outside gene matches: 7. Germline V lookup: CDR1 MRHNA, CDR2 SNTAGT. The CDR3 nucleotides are TGTGCCACCAGCGGGGGCTTCACCTACGAGCAGTACTTC. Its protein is CATSGGFTYEQYF.

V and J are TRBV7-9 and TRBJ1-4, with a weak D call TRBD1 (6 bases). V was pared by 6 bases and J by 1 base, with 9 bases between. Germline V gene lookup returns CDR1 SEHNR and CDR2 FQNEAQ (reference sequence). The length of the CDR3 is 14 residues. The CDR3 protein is CASSIQGTNEKLFF. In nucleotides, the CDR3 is TGTGCCAGCAGTATACAGGGAACTAATGAAAAACTGTTTTTT. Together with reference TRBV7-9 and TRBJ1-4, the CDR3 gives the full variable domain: DTGVSQNPRHKITKRGQNVTFRCDPISEHNRLYWYRQTLGQGPEFLTYFQNEAQLEKSRLLSDRFSAERPKGSFSTLEIQRTEQGDSAMYLCASSIQGTNEKLFFGSGTQLSVL.

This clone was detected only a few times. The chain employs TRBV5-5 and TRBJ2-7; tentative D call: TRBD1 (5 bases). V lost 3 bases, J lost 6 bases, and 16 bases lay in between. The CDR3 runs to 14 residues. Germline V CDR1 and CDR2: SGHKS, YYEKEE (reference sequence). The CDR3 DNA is TGTGCCAGCAGCTCCACAGGAGTAAGGTTCGAGCAGTACTTC. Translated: CASSSTGVRFEQYF.

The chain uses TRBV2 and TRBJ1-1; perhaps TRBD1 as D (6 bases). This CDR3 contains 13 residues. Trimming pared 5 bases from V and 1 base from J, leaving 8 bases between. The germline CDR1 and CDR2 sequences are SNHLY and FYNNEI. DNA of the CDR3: TGTGCCAGCAGTTTGACAGGGAACACTGAAGCTTTCTTT. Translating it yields CASSLTGNTEAFF.

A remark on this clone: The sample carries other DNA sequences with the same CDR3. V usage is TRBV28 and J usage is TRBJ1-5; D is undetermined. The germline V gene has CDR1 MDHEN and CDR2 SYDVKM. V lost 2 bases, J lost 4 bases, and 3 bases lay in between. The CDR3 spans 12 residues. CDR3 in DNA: TGTGCCAGCAGTTTACTAAATCAGCCCCAGCATTTT. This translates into CASSLLNQPQHF. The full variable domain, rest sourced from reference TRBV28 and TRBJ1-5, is DVKVTQSSRYLVKRTGEKVFLECVQDMDHENMFWYRQDPGLGLRLIYFSYDVKMKEKGDIPEGYSVSREKKERFSLILESASTNQTSMYLCASSLLNQPQHFGDGTRLSIL.